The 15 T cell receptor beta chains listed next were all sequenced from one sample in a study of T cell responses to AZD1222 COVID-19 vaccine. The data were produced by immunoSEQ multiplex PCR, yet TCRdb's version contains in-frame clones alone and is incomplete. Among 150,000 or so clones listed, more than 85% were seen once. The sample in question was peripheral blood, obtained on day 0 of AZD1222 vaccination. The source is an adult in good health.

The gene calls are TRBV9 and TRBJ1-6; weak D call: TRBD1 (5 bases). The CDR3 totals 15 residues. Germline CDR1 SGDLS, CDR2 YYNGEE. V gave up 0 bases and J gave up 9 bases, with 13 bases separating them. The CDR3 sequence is CASSVAAGWGSPLHF. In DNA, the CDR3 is TGTGCCAGCAGCGTAGCTGCAGGGTGGGGTTCACCCCTCCACTTT.

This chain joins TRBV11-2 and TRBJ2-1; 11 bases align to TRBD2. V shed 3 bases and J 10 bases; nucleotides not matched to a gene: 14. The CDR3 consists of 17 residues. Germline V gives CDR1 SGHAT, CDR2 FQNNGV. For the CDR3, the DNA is TGTGCCAGCAGCTTTCATATCCCCGGGACTAGCGGACTGGAGCAGTTCTTC. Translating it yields CASSFHIPGTSGLEQFF.

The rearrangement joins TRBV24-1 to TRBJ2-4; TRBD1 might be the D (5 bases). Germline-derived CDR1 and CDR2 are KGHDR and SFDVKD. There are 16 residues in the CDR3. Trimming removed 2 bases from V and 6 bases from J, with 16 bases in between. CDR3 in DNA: TGTGCCACCAGTGATTCCACGGCAGGGATCGGAAACATTCAGTACTTC. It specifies CATSDSTAGIGNIQYF.

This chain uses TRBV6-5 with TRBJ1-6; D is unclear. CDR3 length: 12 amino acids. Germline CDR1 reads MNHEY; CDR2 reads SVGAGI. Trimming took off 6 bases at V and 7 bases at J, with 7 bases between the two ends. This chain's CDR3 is CASRTKNSPLHF. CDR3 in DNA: TGTGCCAGCAGGACGAAAAATTCACCCCTCCACTTT.

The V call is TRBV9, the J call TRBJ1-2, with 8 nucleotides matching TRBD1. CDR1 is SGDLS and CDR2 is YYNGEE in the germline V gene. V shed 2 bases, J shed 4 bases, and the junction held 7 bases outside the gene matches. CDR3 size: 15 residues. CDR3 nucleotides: TGTGCCAGCAGCGTGGGGACAGGCGGCGGCTATGGCTACACCTTC. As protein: CASSVGTGGGYGYTF.

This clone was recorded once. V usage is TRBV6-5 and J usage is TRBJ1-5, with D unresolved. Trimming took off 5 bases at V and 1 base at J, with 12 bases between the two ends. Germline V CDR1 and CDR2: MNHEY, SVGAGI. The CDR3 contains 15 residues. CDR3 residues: CASSSRFMSNQPQHF. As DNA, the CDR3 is TGTGCCAGCAGTAGCCGTTTTATGAGCAATCAGCCCCAGCATTTT.

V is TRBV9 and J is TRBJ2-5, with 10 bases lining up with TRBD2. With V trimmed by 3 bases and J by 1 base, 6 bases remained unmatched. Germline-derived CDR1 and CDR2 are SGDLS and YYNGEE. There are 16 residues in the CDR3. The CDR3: CASSAGLAASQETQYF. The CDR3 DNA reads TGTGCCAGCAGCGCAGGACTAGCGGCCTCCCAAGAGACCCAGTACTTC.

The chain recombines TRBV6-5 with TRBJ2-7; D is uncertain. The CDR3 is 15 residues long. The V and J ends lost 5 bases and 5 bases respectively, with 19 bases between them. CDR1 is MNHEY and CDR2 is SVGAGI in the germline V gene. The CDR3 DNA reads TGTGCCAGCAGTCCTCAGACCTCCCGGAACAACGAGCAGTACTTC. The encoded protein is CASSPQTSRNNEQYF.

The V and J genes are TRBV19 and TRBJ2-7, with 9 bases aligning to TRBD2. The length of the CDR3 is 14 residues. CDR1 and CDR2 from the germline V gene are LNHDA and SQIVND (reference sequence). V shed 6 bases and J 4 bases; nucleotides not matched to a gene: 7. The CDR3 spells CASSPLAGLYEQYF. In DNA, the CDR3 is TGTGCCAGTAGCCCTCTAGCGGGGTTATACGAGCAGTACTTC.

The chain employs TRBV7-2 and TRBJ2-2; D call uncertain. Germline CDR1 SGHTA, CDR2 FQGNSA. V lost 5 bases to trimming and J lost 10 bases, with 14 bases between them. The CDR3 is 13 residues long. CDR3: CASSPRPPQELFF. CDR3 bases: TGTGCCAGCAGCCCCAGGCCTCCGCAGGAGCTGTTTTTT.

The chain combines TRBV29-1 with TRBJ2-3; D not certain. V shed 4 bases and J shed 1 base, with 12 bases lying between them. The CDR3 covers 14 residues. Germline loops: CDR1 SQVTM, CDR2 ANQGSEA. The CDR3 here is CSVGVSGRTDTQYF. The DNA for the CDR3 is TGCAGCGTTGGGGTGTCGGGTCGCACAGATACGCAGTATTTT.

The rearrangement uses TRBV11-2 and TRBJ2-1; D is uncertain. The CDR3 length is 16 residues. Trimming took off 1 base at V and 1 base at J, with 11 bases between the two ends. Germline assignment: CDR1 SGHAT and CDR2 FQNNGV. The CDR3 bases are TGTGCCAGCAGCTTAGGGCCAGCGCTATCCTACAATGAGCAGTTCTTC. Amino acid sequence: CASSLGPALSYNEQFF.

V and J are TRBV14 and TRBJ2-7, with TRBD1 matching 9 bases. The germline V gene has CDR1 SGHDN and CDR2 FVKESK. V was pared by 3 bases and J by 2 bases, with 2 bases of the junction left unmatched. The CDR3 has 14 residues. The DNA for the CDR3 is TGTGCCAGCAGCCAGGGACAGGGACCCTACGAGCAGTACTTC. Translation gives CASSQGQGPYEQYF.

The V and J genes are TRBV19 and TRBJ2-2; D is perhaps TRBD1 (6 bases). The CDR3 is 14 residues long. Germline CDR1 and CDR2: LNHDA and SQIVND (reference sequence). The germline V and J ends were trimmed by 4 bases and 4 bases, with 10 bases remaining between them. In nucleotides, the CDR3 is TGTGCCAGTAGTACTTCAGGGGCCACCGGGGAGCTGTTTTTT. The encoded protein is CASSTSGATGELFF.

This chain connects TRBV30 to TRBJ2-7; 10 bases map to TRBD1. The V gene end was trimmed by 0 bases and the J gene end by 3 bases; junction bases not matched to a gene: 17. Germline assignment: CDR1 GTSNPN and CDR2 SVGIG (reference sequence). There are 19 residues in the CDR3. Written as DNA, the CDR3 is TGTGCCTGGAGTGTCAAATTTTTTAATGTGGGACAGGGGTACTACGAGCAGTACTTC. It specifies CAWSVKFFNVGQGYYEQYF. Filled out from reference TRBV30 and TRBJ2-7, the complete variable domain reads SQTIHQWPATLVQPVGSPLSLECTVEGTSNPNLYWYRQAAGRGLQLLFYSVGIGQISSEVPQNLSASRPQDRQFILSSKKLLLSDSGFYLCAWSVKFFNVGQGYYEQYFGPGTRLTVT.